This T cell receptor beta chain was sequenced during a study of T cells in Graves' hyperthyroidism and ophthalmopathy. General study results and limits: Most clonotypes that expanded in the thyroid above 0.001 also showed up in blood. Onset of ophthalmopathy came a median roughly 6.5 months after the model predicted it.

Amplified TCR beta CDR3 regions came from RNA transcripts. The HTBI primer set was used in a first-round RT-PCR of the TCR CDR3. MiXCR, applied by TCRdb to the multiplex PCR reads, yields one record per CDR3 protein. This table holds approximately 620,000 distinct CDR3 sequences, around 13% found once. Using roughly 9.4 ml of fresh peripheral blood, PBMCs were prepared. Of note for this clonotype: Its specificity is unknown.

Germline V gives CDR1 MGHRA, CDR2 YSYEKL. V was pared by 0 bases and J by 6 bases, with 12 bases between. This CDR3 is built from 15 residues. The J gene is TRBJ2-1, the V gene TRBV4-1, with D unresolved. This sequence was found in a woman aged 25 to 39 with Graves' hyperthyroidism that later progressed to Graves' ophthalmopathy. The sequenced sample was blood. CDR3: CASSQDGSSLNEQFF. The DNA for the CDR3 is TGCGCCAGCAGCCAAGACGGCAGTAGCCTCAATGAGCAGTTCTTC.